This passage covers 28 T cell receptor beta chains from one sample sequenced in a study of Tregs in tolerant kidney transplant recipients. TCRdb's table, derived via immunoSEQ multiplex PCR, lists solely in-frame clones and lacks some. Of some 240,000 clones in the sample, 84% were seen once. The sample taken for sequencing was CD4+ T cells from blood. The receptors come from a human donor in good health.

The chain carries TRBV4-1 and TRBJ2-1; possibly TRBD2 for D (6 bases). Germline V gives CDR1 MGHRA, CDR2 YSYEKL. Trimming shortened V by 0 bases and J by 8 bases, and 17 bases separated the two germline ends. This CDR3 is 16 amino acids long. The CDR3 bases are TGCGCCAGCAGCCAAGACCGGGGCGGGGTCTGGGATGAGCAGTTCTTC. Translation: CASSQDRGGVWDEQFF.

The CDR3 DNA follows: TGTGCCAGCTCACCACCGGGACCGGGGACCGGGGAGCTGTTTTTT. This encodes CASSPPGPGTGELFF. The chain employs TRBV18 and TRBJ2-2; D possibly uses TRBD1 or TRBD2 (5 bases each). The V gene lost 0 bases and the J gene lost 5 bases, with 10 bases spanning the gap. Germline V lookup: CDR1 KGHSH, CDR2 LQKENI. The CDR3 is 15 residues long.

The chain uses TRBV11-3 and TRBJ1-1; D is unresolved. The germline CDR1 and CDR2 sequences are SGHNT and YENEEA. The CDR3 is 13 residues long. Trimming shortened V by 6 bases and J by 1 base, and 9 bases separated the two germline ends. The CDR3 protein is CASSSDKNTEAFF. The DNA of the CDR3 is TGTGCCAGCAGTTCTGACAAGAACACTGAAGCTTTCTTT.

The V call is TRBV4-2, the J call TRBJ2-1; D is undetermined. This CDR3 has 11 residues. CDR1 and CDR2 from the germline V gene are LGHNA and YNFKEQ. Deletions cut 3 bases from V and 5 bases from J, with 2 bases between. The CDR3 DNA sequence: TGTGCCAGCAGCCATAACAATGAGCAGTTCTTC. Translation: CASSHNNEQFF.

This clone was picked up one time. The V call is TRBV5-5, the J call TRBJ1-5, with 7 bases lining up with TRBD1. Germline trimming cut 4 bases from V and 1 base from J; bases unmatched to any gene: 8. CDR3 length: 16 residues. Looked up from germline, CDR1 is SGHKS and CDR2 is YYEKEE (reference sequence). This chain's CDR3 is CASSRDGTVSNQPQHF. The CDR3, as DNA: TGTGCCAGCAGCCGAGACGGGACAGTCAGCAATCAGCCCCAGCATTTT. Filled out from reference TRBV5-5 and TRBJ1-5, the complete variable domain reads DAGVTQSPTHLIKTRGQQVTLRCSPISGHKSVSWYQQVLGQGPQFIFQYYEKEERGRGNFPDRFSARQFPNYSSELNVNALLLGDSALYLCASSRDGTVSNQPQHFGDGTRLSIL.

The rearrangement uses TRBV18 and TRBJ2-2; D may be TRBD1 (6 bases). The CDR3 runs to 15 residues. Germline values: CDR1 KGHSH, CDR2 LQKENI. V lost 3 bases and J lost 6, with 14 bases in between. Here the CDR3 reads CASSPTRTEAGELFF. CDR3 DNA: TGTGCCAGCTCACCTACGAGGACAGAGGCCGGGGAGCTGTTTTTT.

The gene calls are TRBV5-8 and TRBJ2-3; weak D call: TRBD2 (5 bases). V gave up 0 bases and J gave up 2 bases, with 10 bases separating them. This CDR3 contains 15 residues. Germline CDR1 and CDR2: SGHTS and YDEGEE. CDR3 in DNA: TGTGCCAGCAGCTTGGCCGGGGAGATCACAGATACGCAGTATTTT. Translation: CASSLAGEITDTQYF.

The table lists this clone with a few counts. This CDR3 is CASRASTGNEQYF. The CDR3 DNA follows: TGCGCCAGCCGCGCATCGACAGGGAACGAGCAGTACTTC. This chain joins TRBV4-1 and TRBJ2-7; the match to TRBD1 covers 7 bases. V was clipped by 8 bases and J by 5 bases; unmatched bases: 9. This CDR3 contains 13 residues. Germline lookup yields CDR1 MGHRA and CDR2 YSYEKL.

This clone was observed once. CDR3 nucleotides: TGCGCCAGCAGCTTGGGGGGACAGAACGAGCAGTACTTC. This encodes CASSLGGQNEQYF. The gene calls are TRBV5-1 and TRBJ2-5; 7 bases align to TRBD1. The J call is uncertain, as TRBJ2-7 better fits the DNA end. This CDR3 comprises 13 residues. Germline CDR1 reads SGHRS; CDR2 reads YFSETQ.

V usage is TRBV7-9 and J usage is TRBJ2-5; 8 nucleotides match TRBD1. With 2 bases clipped from V and 13 bases from J, the junction kept 12 bases outside the gene matches. The germline V gene encodes CDR1 SEHNR and CDR2 FQNEAQ (reference sequence). The CDR3 contains 14 residues. The CDR3 reads CASSLRGPGDRWYF. The CDR3, as DNA: TGTGCCAGCAGCTTAAGGGGACCGGGGGACAGGTGGTACTTC.

About this clone itself: Other DNA sequences from this sample encode an identical CDR3 as well. The J gene is TRBJ2-3, the V gene TRBV5-1, with D uncertain. Germline V lookup: CDR1 SGHRS, CDR2 YFSETQ. The CDR3 length is 14 residues. V lost 0 bases, J lost 0 bases, and 5 bases lay in between. CDR3 sequence (DNA): TGCGCCAGCAGCTTGGGACAAAGCACAGATACGCAGTATTTT. Protein: CASSLGQSTDTQYF. The whole variable domain, filled in from reference TRBV5-1 and TRBJ2-3, reads KAGVTQTPRYLIKTRGQQVTLSCSPISGHRSVSWYQQTPGQGLQFLFEYFSETQRNKGNFPGRFSGRQFSNSRSEMNVSTLELGDSALYLCASSLGQSTDTQYFGPGTRLTVL.

This clone came up a few times. The rearrangement links TRBV30 to TRBJ1-2, with TRBD1 matching over 11 bases. CDR3 length: 13 amino acids. V lost 4 bases and J lost 8; bases outside the gene matches: 6. Per the germline V gene, CDR1 is GTSNPN and CDR2 is SVGIG (reference sequence). CDR3 region: CAWTDRGPGGYTF. In DNA form, the CDR3 reads TGTGCCTGGACGGACAGGGGGCCTGGGGGCTACACCTTC.

V and J are TRBV30 and TRBJ2-1, with TRBD2 matching 7 bases. The CDR3 contains 18 residues. V was clipped by 5 bases and J by 3 bases; unmatched bases: 19. CDR1 GTSNPN and CDR2 SVGIG come from the germline V gene (reference sequence). The DNA of the CDR3 is TGTGCCTGGGGCGGTGGGGGACTAACCCTCTCCTACTACAATGAGCAGTTCTTC. Amino acids: CAWGGGGLTLSYYNEQFF.

The J gene is TRBJ2-7, the V gene TRBV6-1; D not certain. Germline V gene sequence: CDR1 MNHNS, CDR2 SASEGT. This CDR3 region has 16 residues. V was clipped by 3 bases and J by 3 bases, with 18 bases between them. Here the CDR3 DNA reads TGTGCCAGCAGTGAGTTAGGCTTCTTGAACTACTACGAGCAGTACTTC. This translates into CASSELGFLNYYEQYF.

The chain couples TRBV25-1 to TRBJ2-7, with D unresolved. From germline, CDR1 is MGHDK and CDR2 SYGVNS. Trimming shortened V by 4 bases and J by 6 bases, and 19 bases separated the two germline ends. The CDR3 is made up of 15 amino acids. The DNA of the CDR3 is TGTGCCAGCAGTGGGTATGAGCGCGCGGTCGTCGAGCAGTACTTC. This translates into CASSGYERAVVEQYF.

This clone was counted a few times. The V and J genes are TRBV7-3 and TRBJ2-7; no definite D call. The CDR3 loop spans 11 amino acids. V was clipped by 7 bases and J by 3 bases, with 7 bases between them. Per germline, CDR1 SGHTA and CDR2 FQGTGA. The CDR3 DNA reads TGTGCCAGCATCTCGGGCTACGAGCAGTACTTC. As protein: CASISGYEQYF.

The rearrangement uses TRBV5-1 and TRBJ2-1, with a weak D call TRBD2 (5 bases). Germline CDR1 SGHRS, CDR2 YFSETQ. The CDR3 covers 16 residues. V lost 0 bases and J lost 9, with 19 bases in between. Here the CDR3 DNA reads TGCGCCAGCAGCTTGGAGTTGGACGGCCGGGGTGGTGAGCAGTTCTTC. This translates into CASSLELDGRGGEQFF.

The rearrangement links TRBV29-1 to TRBJ2-3; 11 positions agree with TRBD2. The CDR3 is 14 amino acids. Germline CDR1 reads SQVTM; CDR2 reads ANQGSEA. The junction had 3 bases not matched to a gene; V was cut back by 5 bases and J by 2 bases. The CDR3 is CSVSGLAVTDTQYF. The CDR3 DNA reads as TGCAGCGTTTCGGGACTAGCGGTCACAGATACGCAGTATTTT.

V usage is TRBV5-4 and J usage is TRBJ1-2; 11 positions match TRBD1. V gave up 2 bases and J gave up 2 bases; unmatched junction bases: 11. CDR1 is SGHNT, CDR2 YYREEE, per germline (reference sequence). The CDR3 runs 18 residues. The CDR3 protein is CASSLAGTGGRINYGYTF. The DNA of the CDR3 is TGTGCCAGCAGCTTAGCCGGGACAGGGGGGCGAATAAACTATGGCTACACCTTC.

V gene TRBV19 combines with J gene TRBJ2-1; 10 bases are a match to TRBD2. This CDR3 contains 17 residues. The junction had 18 bases not matched to a gene; V was cut back by 4 bases and J by 12 bases. Looked up from germline, CDR1 is LNHDA and CDR2 is SQIVND (reference sequence). CDR3 sequence (DNA): TGTGCCAGTAGTAGACTCCAAGCGGGAGGGCCCAACCCTTGGCAGTTCTTC. Protein product: CASSRLQAGGPNPWQFF.

This sequence joins TRBV29-1 and TRBJ1-5; unclear D gene. Germline V CDR1 and CDR2: SQVTM, ANQGSEA. CDR3 length: 14 residues. With 2 bases removed from V and 4 bases from J, the gap between germline ends came to 12 bases. The chain's CDR3 is CSVETDLPNQPQHF. As DNA, the CDR3 is TGCAGCGTTGAAACGGACTTGCCGAATCAGCCCCAGCATTTT.

The genes are TRBV2 and TRBJ2-5, with 8 nucleotides matching TRBD2. CDR1 and CDR2 (germline): SNHLY, FYNNEI. The CDR3 extends over 16 amino acids. V lost 5 bases to trimming and J lost 2 bases; unmatched junction nucleotides: 10. DNA for the CDR3: TGTGCCAGCAGTCAAAGGGGCGGGGGGAATCAAGAGACCCAGTACTTC. It codes for CASSQRGGGNQETQYF.

This clone appeared once. This rearrangement joins TRBV7-6 to TRBJ2-1; TRBD2 matches at 8 bases. This CDR3 is 15 amino acids long. Germline loops: CDR1 SGHVS, CDR2 FNYEAQ. V was pared by 1 base and J by 2 bases, with 1 base of the junction left unmatched. In DNA, the CDR3 is TGTGCCAGCAGCTTAGGGGGACTAGCCTACAATGAGCAGTTCTTC. Translation: CASSLGGLAYNEQFF.

The rearrangement uses TRBV7-3 and TRBJ2-7; D not resolved. The CDR3 runs to 16 residues. Trimming pared 2 bases from V and 5 bases from J, leaving 19 bases between. In germline, CDR1 is SGHTA, CDR2 FQGTGA. CDR3: CASSLGLLGRINEQYF. The CDR3 DNA follows: TGTGCCAGCAGCTTAGGGTTGCTCGGCCGCATTAACGAGCAGTACTTC.

The gene calls are TRBV18 and TRBJ2-2, with 7 bases lining up with TRBD1. CDR1 and CDR2 (germline): KGHSH, LQKENI. CDR3 size: 17 residues. The ends lost 3 bases at V and 0 bases at J; junction bases unmatched: 7. CDR3 residues: CASSPPNRGANTGELFF. The CDR3 bases are TGTGCCAGCTCACCTCCAAACAGGGGAGCGAACACCGGGGAGCTGTTTTTT.

The genes are TRBV21-1 and TRBJ2-3; the table calls TRBD2, which could not be checked here. TRBV21-1 is given as a pseudogene. The CDR3 loop spans 15 amino acids. Here the CDR3 reads CASSNWLAGPDTQYF. CDR3 nucleotide sequence: TGTGCCAGCAGCAATTGGCTAGCGGGGCCAGATACGCAGTATTTT.

The V call is TRBV5-1, the J call TRBJ2-5; no clear D gene. CDR3 length: 14 amino acids. Germline V CDR1 and CDR2: SGHRS, YFSETQ. The germline V and J ends were trimmed by 4 bases and 2 bases, with 12 bases remaining between them. CDR3 residues: CASSQVPPQETQYF. The CDR3 DNA reads as TGCGCCAGCAGCCAGGTGCCTCCTCAAGAGACCCAGTACTTC.

This clone was observed a single time. The V call is TRBV5-3, the J call TRBJ2-1; D uncertain. TRBV5-3 is annotated as an ORF whose role is uncertain. The CDR3 contains 9 residues. The V gene lost 5 bases and the J gene lost 12 bases, with 6 bases spanning the gap. CDR3 sequence reads: CARRVAQFF. Here the CDR3 DNA reads TGTGCCAGAAGAGTTGCGCAGTTCTTC.